The 27 T cell receptor beta chains reported below all come from one sample, sequenced in a study of cytomegalovirus exposure and HLA in healthy donors. The PCR contained 60 Vbeta and 13 Jbeta primers. Generated by immunoSEQ multiplex PCR, the TCRdb table keeps only in-frame clones and is missing some. The table lists approximately 100,000 clones, 75% to 85% of them singletons. Material: PBMCs. Receptor source: a woman in her thirties or forties in good health and CMV-seronegative.

The J gene is TRBJ1-1, the V gene TRBV25-1, with 10 positions matching TRBD1. Trimming removed 6 bases from V and 0 bases from J; junction bases left unmatched: 10. The CDR3 loop spans 17 amino acids. The germline V gene has CDR1 MGHDK and CDR2 SYGVNS. CDR3 nucleotide sequence: TGTGCCAGCAGAGCACCCCGGACAGGGGGAATGAACACTGAAGCTTTCTTT. This encodes CASRAPRTGGMNTEAFF.

This chain links TRBV5-1 with TRBJ1-1; 12 bases map to TRBD1. CDR3 length: 17 residues. The germline gives CDR1 SGHRS, CDR2 YFSETQ. V lost 3 bases and J lost 5; bases outside the gene matches: 11. CDR3 amino acids: CASSWGGTGGSLTEAFF. In DNA form, the CDR3 reads TGCGCCAGCAGCTGGGGAGGGACAGGGGGCTCTCTAACTGAAGCTTTCTTT. Drawing the rest from reference TRBV5-1 and TRBJ1-1, the complete variable domain is KAGVTQTPRYLIKTRGQQVTLSCSPISGHRSVSWYQQTPGQGLQFLFEYFSETQRNKGNFPGRFSGRQFSNSRSEMNVSTLELGDSALYLCASSWGGTGGSLTEAFFGQGTRLTVV.

This clone has a single count. The chain links TRBV4-3 to TRBJ1-2, with 8 bases matching TRBD1. CDR1 is LGHNA, CDR2 YSLEER, per germline. The length of the CDR3 is 13 residues. V lost 3 bases and J lost 6; bases outside the gene matches: 3. The CDR3, as DNA: TGCGCCAGCAGCCATACAGGGGGTAATGGCTACACCTTC. As protein: CASSHTGGNGYTF.

The chain carries TRBV10-3 and TRBJ2-5; D is unresolved. V lost 10 bases, J lost 3 bases, and 12 bases lay in between. The CDR3 is made up of 12 amino acids. The germline V gene encodes CDR1 ENHRY and CDR2 SYGVKD. The CDR3 region has the DNA TGTGCCACCCTCAGTCGGGAAGAGACCCAGTACTTC. Its translation is CATLSREETQYF.

This clone was detected a few times. This chain links TRBV7-8 with TRBJ1-5; perhaps TRBD1 as D (5 bases). Germline CDR1 SGHVS, CDR2 FQNEAQ. Trimming cost V 1 base and J 2 bases, with 6 bases left between them. This CDR3 comprises 14 residues. The CDR3 sequence: CASSLEGRNQPQHF. The CDR3 coding sequence is TGTGCCAGCAGCTTAGAGGGGCGCAATCAGCCCCAGCATTTT.

This chain joins TRBV7-6 and TRBJ1-1; D is uncertain. The CDR3 runs 14 residues. Germline V gene data show CDR1 as SGHVS and CDR2 as FNYEAQ. Trimming left V 0 bases short and J 4 bases short, with 9 bases between. The CDR3 region has the DNA TGTGCCAGCAGCTTAGCGGGCCTGGGCACTGAAGCTTTCTTT. Its translation is CASSLAGLGTEAFF.

This clone showed up just a few times. This chain uses TRBV11-2 with TRBJ1-1; 8 positions agree with TRBD1. Germline-derived CDR1 and CDR2 are SGHAT and FQNNGV. This CDR3 is 17 amino acids long. The ends lost 4 bases at V and 4 bases at J; junction bases unmatched: 14. CDR3 protein: CASSSGFRDRRGTEAFF. The CDR3 coding sequence is TGTGCCAGCAGCTCAGGATTCCGGGACAGGAGGGGCACTGAAGCTTTCTTT.

This clone was detected only once. The J gene is TRBJ1-4, the V gene TRBV5-1; D gene unclear. Per the germline V gene, CDR1 is SGHRS and CDR2 is YFSETQ. This CDR3 comprises 14 residues. V gave up 2 bases and J gave up 8 bases, with 13 bases separating them. The CDR3 coding sequence is TGCGCCAGCAGCTTTTCATCAGGAAGCGAAAAACTGTTTTTT. It codes for CASSFSSGSEKLFF.

This rearrangement joins TRBV5-4 to TRBJ1-2, with D unresolved. With 1 base removed from V and 7 bases from J, the gap between germline ends came to 8 bases. The CDR3 sequence is 12 residues long. Per the germline V gene, CDR1 is SGHNT and CDR2 is YYREEE (reference sequence). The CDR3, as DNA: TGTGCCAGCAGCTTGTTGCCGGGTGGCTACACCTTC. It specifies CASSLLPGGYTF.

This chain connects TRBV2 to TRBJ1-1; a possible D gene is TRBD1 (6 bases). The CDR3 spans 16 residues. Germline values: CDR1 SNHLY, CDR2 FYNNEI. V was cut by 8 bases and J by 2 bases, with 21 bases left in between. CDR3 sequence: CASRNRWGQANTEAFF. The DNA for the CDR3 is TGTGCCAGCCGAAACCGTTGGGGACAAGCTAACACTGAAGCTTTCTTT. Variable domain in full (rest from reference TRBV2 and TRBJ1-1): EPEVTQTPSHQVTQMGQEVILRCVPISNHLYFYWYRQILGQKVEFLVSFYNNEISEKSEIFDDQFSVERPDGSNFTLKIRSTKLEDSAMYFCASRNRWGQANTEAFFGQGTRLTVV.

This clone was observed a few times. The chain uses TRBV10-2 and TRBJ1-4, with a possible D match to TRBD1 (5 bases). Germline values: CDR1 WSHSY, CDR2 SAAADI. CDR3 length: 13 residues. The V end lost 3 bases, the J end lost 9 bases, and 11 bases lay between the germline ends. CDR3 in DNA: TGCGCCAGCAGTGAAGCGACAGATCAAAAACTGTTTTTT. It codes for CASSEATDQKLFF.

This clone appeared a few times. The gene calls are TRBV28 and TRBJ2-1, with 10 positions matching TRBD2. Per germline, CDR1 MDHEN and CDR2 SYDVKM. V shed 6 bases and J 4 bases; nucleotides not matched to a gene: 3. The CDR3 loop spans 14 amino acids. The CDR3 DNA follows: TGTGCCAGCAGGATAGCGGGGGGTTACAATGAGCAGTTCTTC. This translates into CASRIAGGYNEQFF.

The J gene is TRBJ2-1, the V gene TRBV14, with a possible D match to TRBD2 (6 bases). The CDR3 is 15 amino acids. Germline CDR1 reads SGHDN; CDR2 reads FVKESK. V lost 0 bases and J 9 bases, leaving 15 bases between the germline ends. Here the CDR3 reads CASSQETRMGSEQFF. CDR3 in DNA: TGTGCCAGCAGCCAAGAGACTAGAATGGGATCTGAGCAGTTCTTC.

The V and J genes are TRBV6-5 and TRBJ1-1; D perhaps matches TRBD1 (6 bases). Germline assignment: CDR1 MNHEY and CDR2 SVGAGI. This CDR3 is 14 amino acids long. Trimming cost V 6 bases and J 7 bases, with 18 bases left between them. CDR3 DNA sequence: TGTGCCAGCAGACCCGGGACAAGGAACGATGAAGCTTTCTTT. Its translation is CASRPGTRNDEAFF.

A remark on this clone: This likely comes from a read error, as the CDR3 has no conserved phenylalanine or tryptophan at its end. This chain links TRBV6-5 with TRBJ1-5; TRBD1 matches 8 bases. The CDR3 is made up of 13 amino acids. Germline loops: CDR1 MNHEY, CDR2 SVGAGI. The V segment lost 4 bases and the J segment 6 bases; nucleotides outside the gene matches: 2. CDR3: CASSLQGGQPQHV. The CDR3 DNA reads as TGTGCCAGCAGTTTACAGGGGGGTCAGCCCCAGCATGTT.

This sequence joins TRBV28 and TRBJ2-5, with D possibly matching TRBD2 (6 bases). Germline-derived CDR1 and CDR2 are MDHEN and SYDVKM. With 7 bases removed from V and 5 bases from J, the gap between germline ends came to 20 bases. CDR3 size: 15 residues. CDR3: CASNFRAGLDETQYF. DNA of the CDR3: TGTGCCAGCAATTTTCGGGCGGGACTGGACGAGACCCAGTACTTC.

The genes are TRBV19 and TRBJ1-3; D perhaps matches TRBD1 (5 bases). The CDR3 has 13 amino acids. V was clipped by 7 bases and J by 4 bases, with 11 bases between them. The germline V gene has CDR1 LNHDA and CDR2 SQIVND (reference sequence). Here the CDR3 reads CASNARVGNTIYF. DNA for the CDR3: TGTGCCAGTAATGCCAGGGTGGGAAACACCATATATTTT.

The gene calls are TRBV19 and TRBJ1-2, with D tentatively TRBD1 (5 bases). Germline CDR1 and CDR2: LNHDA and SQIVND (reference sequence). CDR3 length equals 14 residues. Deletions cut 4 bases from V and 4 bases from J, with 13 bases between. CDR3 bases: TGTGCCAGTAGTACCAAAGGGGCCGGCTATGGCTACACCTTC. Translating it yields CASSTKGAGYGYTF.

The V and J genes are TRBV19 and TRBJ1-3; 8 bases fit TRBD1. V gave up 5 bases and J gave up 4 bases; unmatched junction bases: 4. CDR3 length: 14 amino acids. Germline-derived CDR1 and CDR2 are LNHDA and SQIVND (reference sequence). CDR3 DNA sequence: TGTGCCAGTAGTTGGGACAGGACAGGAAACACCATATATTTT. Translating gives CASSWDRTGNTIYF.

The rearrangement uses TRBV10-2 and TRBJ1-3; D unresolved. CDR1 and CDR2 from the germline V gene are WSHSY and SAAADI. V lost 9 bases, J lost 0 bases, and 12 bases lay in between. CDR3 length: 14 amino acids. Here the CDR3 DNA reads TGCGCCAGTGGACTCCCGAGCTCTGGAAACACCATATATTTT. Translation: CASGLPSSGNTIYF.

The V call is TRBV5-1, the J call TRBJ2-5; 13 bases align to TRBD2. Losses at the gene ends were 4 bases for V and 1 base for J; bases not matched to a gene: 4. The CDR3 length is 16 residues. Per germline, CDR1 SGHRS and CDR2 YFSETQ. CDR3 in amino acids: CASSPGLAGIQETQYF. The DNA of the CDR3 is TGCGCCAGCAGCCCGGGACTAGCGGGGATCCAAGAGACCCAGTACTTC.

CDR3 sequence reads: CAWSVWGGTTYEQYF. The CDR3, as DNA: TGTGCCTGGAGTGTATGGGGGGGGACAACCTACGAGCAGTACTTC. V usage is TRBV30 and J usage is TRBJ2-7, with D maybe TRBD2 (7 bases). Germline lookup yields CDR1 GTSNPN and CDR2 SVGIG (reference sequence). The CDR3 loop spans 15 amino acids. Trimming removed 0 bases at V and 2 bases at J, with 14 bases between.

In this sample, this clone turned up a few times. The genes are TRBV19 and TRBJ2-3; TRBD2 matches 8 bases. In germline, CDR1 is LNHDA, CDR2 SQIVND (reference sequence). Trimming cost V 5 bases and J 3 bases; bases outside gene matches: 13. The CDR3 has 17 residues. The CDR3 sequence: CASSSGLSGGETDTQYF. The DNA of the CDR3 is TGTGCCAGTAGTTCGGGCCTAAGCGGGGGAGAAACAGATACGCAGTATTTT. The entire variable domain, with the rest obtained from reference TRBV19 and TRBJ2-3, is as follows: DGGITQSPKYLFRKEGQNVTLSCEQNLNHDAMYWYRQDPGQGLRLIYYSQIVNDFQKGDIAEGYSVSREKKESFPLTVTSAQKNPTAFYLCASSSGLSGGETDTQYFGPGTRLTVL.

This chain uses TRBV27 with TRBJ2-7; D call uncertain. Trimming removed 2 bases at V and 1 base at J, with 6 bases between. This CDR3 has 13 residues. CDR1 and CDR2 (germline): MNHEY, SMNVEV (reference sequence). The CDR3 DNA reads as TGTGCCAGCAGTTTAACTGATTCCTACGAGCAGTACTTC. It encodes CASSLTDSYEQYF.

The chain recombines TRBV7-8 with TRBJ2-1, with D possibly being TRBD1 (5 bases). This CDR3 comprises 13 residues. Per the germline V gene, CDR1 is SGHVS and CDR2 is FQNEAQ. V lost 5 bases, J lost 9 bases, and 14 bases lay in between. This chain's CDR3 is CASSNSQGPEQFF. The CDR3 DNA follows: TGTGCCAGCAGCAACAGTCAGGGTCCTGAGCAGTTCTTC.

V and J are TRBV5-5 and TRBJ1-5, with a weak D call TRBD1 (6 bases). Germline CDR1 and CDR2: SGHKS and YYEKEE (reference sequence). The CDR3 runs 12 residues. V gave up 5 bases and J gave up 9 bases, with 12 bases separating them. DNA of the CDR3: TGTGCCAGCAGGGAAGGGGGTGGGCCCCAGCATTTT. Amino acids: CASREGGGPQHF.

The chain combines TRBV5-4 with TRBJ2-1; the match to TRBD2 covers 8 bases. There are 16 residues in the CDR3. The ends lost 4 bases at V and 5 bases at J; junction bases unmatched: 11. The germline V gene has CDR1 SGHNT and CDR2 YYREEE (reference sequence). The CDR3: CASSRTSTSENNEQFF. DNA for the CDR3: TGTGCCAGCAGCCGAACGTCGACTAGCGAAAACAATGAGCAGTTCTTC. Together with reference TRBV5-4 and TRBJ2-1, the CDR3 gives the full variable domain: ETGVTQSPTHLIKTRGQQVTLRCSSQSGHNTVSWYQQALGQGPQFIFQYYREEENGRGNFPPRFSGLQFPNYSSELNVNALELDDSALYLCASSRTSTSENNEQFFGPGTRLTVL.